The 19 T cell receptor beta chains given below trace back to one sample, sequenced in a study of cytomegalovirus exposure and HLA in healthy donors. Primers included in the PCR were 60 Vbeta and 13 Jbeta primers. Profiled with immunoSEQ multiplex PCR; TCRdb holds only in-frame clones, not every one. The data contain about 180,000 clones, less than 80% of them seen just once; the ten biggest clones take up around 1.6%. The sample comprised PBMCs. Receptor source: a man aged 18 to 30 in good health and CMV-seronegative.

Comments on this clone: Other DNA sequences in this sample translate to the same CDR3. The chain has TRBV10-3 and TRBJ2-2, with D unclear. The CDR3 runs to 14 residues. V lost 4 bases to trimming and J lost 0 bases, with 6 bases between them. Germline-derived CDR1 and CDR2 are ENHRY and SYGVKD. CDR3: CAISGAANTGELFF. The DNA for the CDR3 is TGTGCCATCAGTGGGGCCGCGAACACCGGGGAGCTGTTTTTT.

The chain links TRBV4-2 to TRBJ1-4; possibly TRBD1 for D (5 bases). The V gene's germline CDR1 is LGHNA and CDR2 YNFKEQ. V lost 0 bases and J 7 bases, leaving 12 bases between the germline ends. The length of the CDR3 is 15 residues. In DNA form, the CDR3 reads TGTGCCAGCAGCCAAGAACCGGGGGTGGGTGAAAAACTGTTTTTT. Amino acid sequence: CASSQEPGVGEKLFF.

The chain is built from TRBV18 and TRBJ2-1; the match to TRBD2 covers 12 bases. Trimming removed 1 base from V and 6 bases from J; junction bases left unmatched: 7. CDR3 length: 17 amino acids. Germline assignment: CDR1 KGHSH and CDR2 LQKENI. For the CDR3, the DNA is TGTGCCAGCTCACCACGCGCTAGCGGGGGGGCCGGCAATGAGCAGTTCTTC. This gives the protein CASSPRASGGAGNEQFF.

CDR3 sequence: CASSPFQGGTDTQYF. The CDR3 DNA sequence: TGTGCCAGCAGTCCCTTTCAGGGGGGCACAGATACGCAGTATTTT. The gene calls are TRBV2 and TRBJ2-3; TRBD1 aligns across 7 bases. Germline loops: CDR1 SNHLY, CDR2 FYNNEI. The J segment lost 1 base and the V segment lost 5 bases, leaving 6 bases of the junction unmatched. The CDR3 is 15 amino acids.

The chain couples TRBV10-3 to TRBJ1-2; D remains ambiguous. V shed 2 bases and J shed 8 bases, with 9 bases lying between them. Germline CDR1 reads ENHRY; CDR2 reads SYGVKD. CDR3 size: 12 residues. DNA of the CDR3: TGTGCCATCAGTGAGCGGGTCTGGGGCTACACCTTC. Translated, it gives CAISERVWGYTF.

This chain joins TRBV6-1 and TRBJ2-5, with 12 bases identical to TRBD1. The CDR3 extends over 15 amino acids. V shed 4 bases and J 4 bases; nucleotides not matched to a gene: 4. Germline CDR1 is MNHNS and CDR2 is SASEGT. CDR3 DNA: TGTGCCAGCAGTGCCGGGACAGGGGGCGGAGAGACCCAGTACTTC. Encoded protein: CASSAGTGGGETQYF.

V is TRBV13 and J is TRBJ2-1; 9 bases align to TRBD2. CDR1 and CDR2 from the germline V gene are PRHDT and FYEKMQ (reference sequence). The J segment lost 6 bases and the V segment lost 3 bases, leaving 3 bases of the junction unmatched. CDR3 length: 14 amino acids. CDR3 protein: CASSFLAGFNEQFF. The CDR3 DNA follows: TGTGCCAGCAGCTTCCTAGCGGGGTTCAATGAGCAGTTCTTC.

V usage is TRBV23-1 and J usage is TRBJ2-5; D is perhaps TRBD2 (6 bases). TRBV23-1 carries the ORF label, with uncertain function. CDR3 size: 13 residues. Trimming pared 4 bases from V and 12 bases from J, leaving 18 bases between. CDR3 coding DNA: TGCGCCAGCAGTCGCGGGGTAGGAACTATTGAGTACTTC. Protein product: CASSRGVGTIEYF.

This chain joins TRBV2 and TRBJ1-1; a possible D gene is TRBD1 (5 bases). The V gene lost 5 bases and the J gene lost 7 bases, with 17 bases spanning the gap. The germline gives CDR1 SNHLY, CDR2 FYNNEI. The CDR3 has 14 amino acids. This CDR3 reads CASSIGTWGGEAFF. CDR3 sequence (DNA): TGTGCCAGCAGTATCGGGACTTGGGGAGGTGAAGCTTTCTTT.

This clone appeared once. The chain recombines TRBV5-8 with TRBJ2-5; the match to TRBD1 covers 7 bases. The CDR3 length is 11 residues. V was clipped by 7 bases and J by 11 bases; unmatched bases: 8. The germline gives CDR1 SGHTS, CDR2 YDEGEE. CDR3 loop: CASGKSGGQYF. The CDR3 coding sequence is TGTGCCAGCGGGAAGTCAGGGGGTCAGTACTTC.

The chain recombines TRBV2 with TRBJ2-5, with 8 bases aligning to TRBD2. This CDR3 is 14 amino acids long. Trimming took 4 bases from V and 4 from J; bases not matched to a gene: 5. Germline CDR1 and CDR2: SNHLY and FYNNEI. CDR3 protein: CASSVGTSRETQYF. The CDR3 coding sequence is TGTGCCAGCAGTGTAGGGACTAGTAGAGAGACCCAGTACTTC.

This clone has only one observation. The chain has TRBV7-9 and TRBJ1-6; 7 bases agree with TRBD1. CDR1 and CDR2 (germline): SEHNR, FQNEAQ (reference sequence). The CDR3 loop spans 15 amino acids. With V trimmed by 4 bases and J by 6 bases, 6 bases remained unmatched. CDR3 DNA: TGTGCCAGCAGCTCAAAGGGGGCAGGTAATTCACCCCTCCACTTT. This sequence encodes CASSSKGAGNSPLHF.

This clone was counted only a few times. This chain uses TRBV19 with TRBJ2-1, with 9 bases aligning to TRBD2. Looked up from germline, CDR1 is LNHDA and CDR2 is SQIVND (reference sequence). The CDR3 runs to 12 residues. With V trimmed by 3 bases and J by 10 bases, 1 base remained unmatched. CDR3 nucleotide sequence: TGTGCCAGTAGTATCGGGACTAGCGAGCAGTTCTTC. It is translated as CASSIGTSEQFF.

This clone was picked up a small number of times. V usage is TRBV6-5 and J usage is TRBJ1-1; 8 positions agree with TRBD1. Germline-derived CDR1 and CDR2 are MNHEY and SVGAGI. Trimming at V came to 6 bases and at J to 2 bases, leaving 8 bases not matched to a gene. CDR3 length: 15 residues. This chain's CDR3 is CASRFDRGTNTEAFF. In nucleotides, the CDR3 is TGTGCCAGCAGATTCGACAGGGGAACAAACACTGAAGCTTTCTTT.

The chain couples TRBV28 to TRBJ1-2; TRBD1 agrees at 10 bases. The CDR3 runs 13 residues. Per the germline V gene, CDR1 is MDHEN and CDR2 is SYDVKM. The junction had 5 bases not matched to a gene; V was cut back by 6 bases and J by 7 bases. The CDR3 reads CASRWTGGGGYTF. DNA for the CDR3: TGTGCCAGCAGGTGGACAGGGGGTGGTGGCTACACCTTC.

The V gene is TRBV7-8, the J gene TRBJ2-7; 7 nucleotides align to TRBD1. Looked up from germline, CDR1 is SGHVS and CDR2 is FQNEAQ. J lost 1 base, V lost 5 bases, and 14 bases had no gene match. CDR3 size: 17 residues. CDR3 nucleotides: TGTGCCAGCAGCATTAGACAGGGTATCACTGTTTCCTACGAGCAGTACTTC. This gives the protein CASSIRQGITVSYEQYF.

This chain uses TRBV27 with TRBJ2-2; TRBD2 aligns across 12 bases. Germline CDR1 MNHEY, CDR2 SMNVEV (reference sequence). Germline trimming cut 2 bases from V and 4 bases from J; bases unmatched to any gene: 8. This CDR3 spans 18 amino acids. In DNA form, the CDR3 reads TGTGCCAGCAGTTTAGGAACTAGCGGGAGGAAGGTCACCGGGGAGCTGTTTTTT. Translated, it gives CASSLGTSGRKVTGELFF.

This clone appeared a single time. The chain combines TRBV28 with TRBJ2-1; 8 nucleotides match TRBD2. Germline V gene data show CDR1 as MDHEN and CDR2 as SYDVKM. CDR3 size: 15 residues. V trimming: 7 bases; J trimming: 4 bases; junction bases outside the gene matches: 9. CDR3 bases: TGTGCCAGCAATCCTCGACTAGCGACTTACAATGAGCAGTTCTTC. Protein product: CASNPRLATYNEQFF.

This clone appeared many times. The gene calls are TRBV2 and TRBJ2-7, with 8 nucleotides matching TRBD2. V trimming: 7 bases; J trimming: 5 bases; junction bases outside the gene matches: 7. CDR1 and CDR2 (germline): SNHLY, FYNNEI. CDR3 length equals 13 residues. The CDR3 here is CASKAGEIDEQYF. The DNA of the CDR3 is TGTGCCAGCAAAGCGGGAGAGATCGACGAGCAGTACTTC.